Below, 12 T cell receptor beta chains from the same sample are listed, as sequenced in a study of blood T cell repertoires in COVID-19. Only in-frame clones appear in the TCRdb table, and some are missing; sequencing was by immunoSEQ multiplex PCR. The table includes around 350,000 clones, approximately 86% detected once. The sequencing input was peripheral blood. These receptors all stem from a human donor in a cohort sampled during active COVID-19.

The chain employs TRBV5-1 and TRBJ2-5, with TRBD1 matching over 9 bases. The germline gives CDR1 SGHRS, CDR2 YFSETQ. This CDR3 is 17 amino acids long. V shed 3 bases, J shed 1 base, and the junction held 10 bases outside the gene matches. In DNA, the CDR3 is TGCGCCAGCAGCTCCGAACTAGGACAGGGGAGCCAAGAGACCCAGTACTTC. As protein: CASSSELGQGSQETQYF.

The rearrangement uses TRBV4-1 and TRBJ1-1, with 9 bases lining up with TRBD1. This CDR3 is 16 amino acids long. Germline CDR1 is MGHRA and CDR2 is YSYEKL. V lost 1 base and J lost 1; bases outside the gene matches: 4. The CDR3 loop is CASSQGQGGSNTEAFF. CDR3 sequence (DNA): TGCGCCAGCAGCCAAGGACAGGGGGGGTCGAACACTGAAGCTTTCTTT.

This clone was observed a single time. The CDR3 bases are TGTGCCACCAGTGATTGGTCCCGACAGGGGAATACGCAGTATTTT. Amino acids: CATSDWSRQGNTQYF. The chain joins TRBV24-1 to TRBJ2-3, with TRBD1 matching 8 bases. J was trimmed by 7 bases and V by 2 bases; bases with no gene match: 7. This CDR3 comprises 15 residues. The germline V gene has CDR1 KGHDR and CDR2 SFDVKD.

The chain is built from TRBV11-2 and TRBJ2-7; 9 bases fit TRBD1. Germline V gene sequence: CDR1 SGHAT, CDR2 FQNNGV. This CDR3 contains 14 residues. The V gene end was trimmed by 4 bases and the J gene end by 3 bases; junction bases not matched to a gene: 4. CDR3 loop: CASSSSTGGYEQYF. The CDR3 coding sequence is TGTGCCAGCAGCTCATCGACAGGGGGCTACGAGCAGTACTTC.

The chain has TRBV10-3 and TRBJ2-1, with 7 bases identical to TRBD1. The V segment lost 2 bases and the J segment 9 bases; nucleotides outside the gene matches: 7. Germline V gene lookup returns CDR1 ENHRY and CDR2 SYGVKD. CDR3 length: 14 amino acids. The CDR3 reads CAISEAGPGGEQFF. The CDR3 DNA sequence: TGTGCCATCAGTGAGGCAGGCCCAGGGGGTGAGCAGTTCTTC.

The chain has TRBV18 and TRBJ1-5; tentatively, D is TRBD1 (6 bases). Trimming removed 5 bases from V and 1 base from J, with 15 bases in between. Germline V CDR1 and CDR2: KGHSH, LQKENI. The CDR3 is made up of 16 amino acids. For the CDR3, the DNA is TGTGCCAGCTCAAGGTACGGACAGTTAAGCAATCAGCCCCAGCATTTT. Translated, it gives CASSRYGQLSNQPQHF. The variable domain in full, completed from reference TRBV18 and TRBJ1-5, reads NAGVMQNPRHLVRRRGQEARLRCSPMKGHSHVYWYRQLPEEGLKFMVYLQKENIIDESGMPKERFSAEFPKEGPSILRIQQVVRGDSAAYFCASSRYGQLSNQPQHFGDGTRLSIL.

The genes are TRBV19 and TRBJ2-5; D gene ambiguous. The CDR3 sequence is 14 residues long. V lost 3 bases, J lost 1 base, and 9 bases lay in between. Germline CDR1 and CDR2: LNHDA and SQIVND (reference sequence). CDR3 loop: CASSIRFGQETQYF. Here the CDR3 DNA reads TGTGCCAGTAGTATCCGGTTCGGCCAAGAGACCCAGTACTTC.

The rearrangement joins TRBV7-3 to TRBJ2-1; 13 positions agree with TRBD2. CDR3 length equals 18 residues. V shed 2 bases and J 3 bases; nucleotides not matched to a gene: 7. Germline V gene data show CDR1 as SGHTA and CDR2 as FQGTGA. CDR3 nucleotide sequence: TGTGCCAGCAGCTTAGCAACTAGCGGGGGGGCAGGCTACAATGAGCAGTTCTTC. It is translated as CASSLATSGGAGYNEQFF.

This CDR3 reads CASSLRGQGGGSHTEAFF. In DNA form, the CDR3 reads TGTGCCAGCAGTTTAAGGGGACAGGGAGGGGGGTCGCACACTGAAGCTTTCTTT. The chain has TRBV27 and TRBJ1-1, with 9 bases matching TRBD1. Losses at the gene ends were 2 bases for V and 3 bases for J; bases not matched to a gene: 13. The CDR3 is made up of 18 amino acids. From germline, CDR1 is MNHEY and CDR2 SMNVEV (reference sequence).

The rearrangement joins TRBV30 to TRBJ2-7, with 9 bases fitting TRBD2. Germline V gene lookup returns CDR1 GTSNPN and CDR2 SVGIG (reference sequence). V gave up 2 bases and J gave up 6 bases; unmatched junction bases: 8. The CDR3 totals 14 residues. The CDR3, as DNA: TGTGCCTGGAGTATAATAGCGGGAGTGGGCGAGCAGTACTTC. Its protein is CAWSIIAGVGEQYF. Full variable domain (outside the CDR3, taken from reference TRBV30 and TRBJ2-7): SQTIHQWPATLVQPVGSPLSLECTVEGTSNPNLYWYRQAAGRGLQLLFYSVGIGQISSEVPQNLSASRPQDRQFILSSKKLLLSDSGFYLCAWSIIAGVGEQYFGPGTRLTVT.

The chain recombines TRBV15 with TRBJ2-1; D is undetermined. The CDR3 spans 15 residues. Germline values: CDR1 LNHNV, CDR2 YYDKDF (reference sequence). V lost 0 bases and J lost 8, with 14 bases in between. In nucleotides, the CDR3 is TGTGCCACCAGCAGAGATGGGCAAGGCCCTGATGAGCAGTTCTTC. This translates into CATSRDGQGPDEQFF.

In its sample, this clone was seen a few times. The V and J genes are TRBV28 and TRBJ1-5, with TRBD1 matching 7 bases. This CDR3 comprises 12 residues. CDR1 is MDHEN, CDR2 SYDVKM, per germline. V trimming: 7 bases; J trimming: 7 bases; junction bases outside the gene matches: 4. The DNA of the CDR3 is TGTGCCAGCAAGACAGGGAGCCAGCCCCAGCATTTT. This translates into CASKTGSQPQHF.